The 16 T cell receptor beta chains reported below all come from one sample, sequenced in a study of cytomegalovirus exposure and HLA in healthy donors. 60 Vbeta and 13 Jbeta primers were used in PCR. Generated by immunoSEQ multiplex PCR, the TCRdb table keeps only in-frame clones and is missing some. Among 170,000 or so clones listed, 65% to 85% were seen once. The material sequenced was PBMCs. The receptors were sampled from a man aged 60-69 years in good health and CMV-seronegative.

V usage is TRBV7-9 and J usage is TRBJ2-3, with D hard to call. Trimming pared 3 bases from V and 0 bases from J, leaving 10 bases between. From germline, CDR1 is SEHNR and CDR2 FQNEAQ (reference sequence). The CDR3 totals 15 residues. The CDR3 DNA reads as TGTGCCAGCAGCTTTTTACCTACTAGCACAGATACGCAGTATTTT. As protein: CASSFLPTSTDTQYF.

As for this clone: An end of the junction differs from the germline gene, which may be a read error. The genes are TRBV10-3 and TRBJ1-2; 10 nucleotides align to TRBD1. This CDR3 spans 15 amino acids. Germline V CDR1 and CDR2: ENHRY, SYGVKD. The CDR3 DNA is TGTGCCATCAGTGAGTCACAGGGACAGGGGCACGGCTACCCCTTC. The encoded protein is CAISESQGQGHGYPF.

This clone appeared once. The chain carries TRBV5-1 and TRBJ1-2, with 8 nucleotides matching TRBD1. Per the germline V gene, CDR1 is SGHRS and CDR2 is YFSETQ. Trimming removed 0 bases from V and 7 bases from J; junction bases left unmatched: 11. This CDR3 spans 16 amino acids. The CDR3 sequence is CASSLEDRANGAGYTF. The CDR3 nucleotides are TGCGCCAGCAGCTTGGAGGACAGGGCGAACGGGGCTGGCTACACCTTC.

The chain couples TRBV7-2 to TRBJ1-1; TRBD1 might be the D (5 bases). The CDR3 extends over 16 amino acids. V lost 5 bases, J lost 1 base, and 17 bases lay in between. Germline-derived CDR1 and CDR2 are SGHTA and FQGNSA. DNA for the CDR3: TGTGCCAGCAGCCCACCGCGGTGGGGCTCGAACACTGAAGCTTTCTTT. Protein: CASSPPRWGSNTEAFF.

This clone was seen more than once but under ten times. A junction end diverges from the germline sequence, so it may reflect a read error. At the DNA level, this CDR3 is encoded by other sequences in the same sample as well. The rearrangement uses TRBV2 and TRBJ1-1; D remains unclear. CDR1 is SNHLY, CDR2 FYNNEI, per germline. The CDR3 contains 13 residues. The CDR3 DNA follows: TGTGCCAGCAGGGCGAGGATGAACACTGAAGCCTTCTTT. The encoded protein is CASRARMNTEAFF.

The gene calls are TRBV5-1 and TRBJ2-1; D is unclear. The V and J ends lost 0 bases and 8 bases respectively, with 6 bases between them. Per germline, CDR1 SGHRS and CDR2 YFSETQ. The CDR3 covers 12 residues. CDR3 residues: CASSLVADEQFF. The CDR3 DNA reads TGCGCCAGCAGCTTGGTCGCGGATGAGCAGTTCTTC.

The rearrangement uses TRBV7-9 and TRBJ2-7, with D tentatively TRBD2 (6 bases). CDR1 is SEHNR, CDR2 FQNEAQ, per germline (reference sequence). The CDR3 consists of 16 residues. Trimming took off 6 bases at V and 2 bases at J, with 20 bases between the two ends. CDR3 sequence reads: CASRFRPRGYTYEQYF. The CDR3 bases are TGTGCCAGCAGATTCCGTCCGCGGGGCTATACCTACGAGCAGTACTTC.

This rearrangement joins TRBV7-2 to TRBJ1-2, with 10 bases that match TRBD1. J gave up 8 bases and V 0 bases, and 12 bases lay outside the gene matches. The CDR3 contains 17 residues. Germline-derived CDR1 and CDR2 are SGHTA and FQGNSA. The CDR3 nucleotides read TGTGCCAGCAGCTTAGCCTTGGGACAGGGGAATCCTTCAGGCTACACCTTC. It translates to CASSLALGQGNPSGYTF.

This clone came up a few times. V is TRBV7-8 and J is TRBJ2-2, with TRBD2 matching over 14 bases. The V gene end was trimmed by 3 bases and the J gene end by 3 bases; junction bases not matched to a gene: 3. The CDR3 runs 17 residues. Germline CDR1 reads SGHVS; CDR2 reads FQNEAQ. The CDR3 sequence: CASSFGTSGSYTGELFF. Here the CDR3 DNA reads TGTGCCAGCAGCTTCGGGACTAGCGGGAGTTACACCGGGGAGCTGTTTTTT.

The V and J genes are TRBV30 and TRBJ2-1; 10 nucleotides align to TRBD2. There are 14 residues in the CDR3. CDR1 and CDR2 (germline): GTSNPN, SVGIG (reference sequence). V shed 3 bases and J 4 bases; nucleotides not matched to a gene: 3. CDR3 nucleotides: TGTGCCTGGAGGGCTAGCGGGAGTTACAATGAGCAGTTCTTC. This codes for CAWRASGSYNEQFF.

V gene TRBV7-8 combines with J gene TRBJ2-7; D is ambiguous. Trimming removed 1 base at V and 0 bases at J, with 7 bases between. The CDR3 is made up of 14 amino acids. Germline CDR1 is SGHVS and CDR2 is FQNEAQ. Written as DNA, the CDR3 is TGTGCCAGCAGCTTAGGGGCAGCCTCCTACGAGCAGTACTTC. It codes for CASSLGAASYEQYF.

The genes are TRBV5-1 and TRBJ2-1; D is perhaps TRBD2 (6 bases). Germline values: CDR1 SGHRS, CDR2 YFSETQ. Trimming shortened V by 4 bases and J by 5 bases, and 19 bases separated the two germline ends. This CDR3 has 16 amino acids. CDR3 in amino acids: CASSPSVSGNHNEQFF. DNA for the CDR3: TGCGCCAGCAGCCCTTCTGTTAGCGGTAATCACAATGAGCAGTTCTTC.

The chain couples TRBV6-1 to TRBJ2-3; TRBD2 matches 15 bases. The germline V gene encodes CDR1 MNHNS and CDR2 SASEGT. J gave up 4 bases and V 3 bases, and 5 bases lay outside the gene matches. CDR3 length: 17 residues. The CDR3 DNA reads TGTGCCAGCAGTGATCCGGGACTAGCGGGAGGTGCAGATACGCAGTATTTT. This translates into CASSDPGLAGGADTQYF.

This sequence joins TRBV5-1 and TRBJ2-3; a possible D gene is TRBD2 (6 bases). The CDR3 is 12 amino acids. The V gene lost 5 bases and the J gene lost 2 bases, with 6 bases spanning the gap. Per the germline V gene, CDR1 is SGHRS and CDR2 is YFSETQ. CDR3 DNA: TGCGCCAGCAGGCGGGACACAGATACGCAGTATTTT. Protein sequence: CASRRDTDTQYF.

The V and J genes are TRBV10-3 and TRBJ2-3, with 8 nucleotides matching TRBD2. The ends lost 0 bases at V and 3 bases at J; junction bases unmatched: 2. Germline CDR1 and CDR2: ENHRY and SYGVKD. CDR3 length: 15 residues. CDR3 protein: CAISESGGRTDTQYF. The CDR3 nucleotides are TGTGCCATCAGTGAGTCCGGCGGGAGGACAGATACGCAGTATTTT.

This clone occurred a few times. This rearrangement joins TRBV7-2 to TRBJ1-3, with D possibly being TRBD1 (6 bases). Germline lookup yields CDR1 SGHTA and CDR2 FQGNSA. V was clipped by 5 bases and J by 3 bases, with 20 bases between them. The CDR3 loop spans 17 amino acids. The CDR3: CASSTGPQGRIGNTIYF. The DNA of the CDR3 is TGTGCCAGCAGCACCGGACCCCAGGGGCGTATTGGAAACACCATATATTTT.